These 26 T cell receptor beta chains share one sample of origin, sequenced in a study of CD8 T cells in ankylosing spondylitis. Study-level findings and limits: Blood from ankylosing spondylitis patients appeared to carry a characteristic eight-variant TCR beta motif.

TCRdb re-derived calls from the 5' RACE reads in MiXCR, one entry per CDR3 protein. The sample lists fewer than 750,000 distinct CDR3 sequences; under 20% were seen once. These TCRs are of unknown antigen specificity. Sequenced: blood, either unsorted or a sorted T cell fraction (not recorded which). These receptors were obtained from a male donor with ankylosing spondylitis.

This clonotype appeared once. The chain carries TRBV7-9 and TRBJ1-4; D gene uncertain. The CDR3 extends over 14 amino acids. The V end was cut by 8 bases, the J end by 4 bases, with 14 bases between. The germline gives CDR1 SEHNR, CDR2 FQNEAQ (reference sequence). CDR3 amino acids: CASSEENGNEKLFF. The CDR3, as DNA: TGTGCCAGCTCCGAGGAGAACGGTAATGAAAAACTGTTTTTT.

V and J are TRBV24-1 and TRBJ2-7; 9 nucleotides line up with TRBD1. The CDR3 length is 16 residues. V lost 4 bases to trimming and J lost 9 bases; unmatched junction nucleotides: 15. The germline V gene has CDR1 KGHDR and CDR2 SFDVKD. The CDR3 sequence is CATSEPRTGETVVQYF. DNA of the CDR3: TGTGCCACCAGTGAACCCCGGACAGGGGAGACGGTTGTGCAGTACTTC.

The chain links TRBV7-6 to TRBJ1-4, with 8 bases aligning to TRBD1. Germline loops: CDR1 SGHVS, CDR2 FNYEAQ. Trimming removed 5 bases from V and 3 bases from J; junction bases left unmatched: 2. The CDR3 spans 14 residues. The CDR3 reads CASSQGAPNEKLFF. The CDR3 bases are TGTGCCAGCAGCCAGGGGGCTCCTAATGAAAAACTGTTTTTT. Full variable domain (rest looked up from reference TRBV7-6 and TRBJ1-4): GAGVSQSPRYKVTKRGQDVALRCDPISGHVSLYWYRQALGQGPEFLTYFNYEAQQDKSGLPNDRFSAERPEGSISTLTIQRTEQRDSAMYRCASSQGAPNEKLFFGSGTQLSVL.

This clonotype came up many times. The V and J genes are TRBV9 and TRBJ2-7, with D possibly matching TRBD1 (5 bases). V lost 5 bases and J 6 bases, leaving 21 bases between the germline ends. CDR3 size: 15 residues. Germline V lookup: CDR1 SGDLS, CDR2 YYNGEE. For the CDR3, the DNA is TGTGCCAGCAGTCCCTCACAAGGGGCCGGTCTCGAGCAGTACTTC. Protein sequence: CASSPSQGAGLEQYF.

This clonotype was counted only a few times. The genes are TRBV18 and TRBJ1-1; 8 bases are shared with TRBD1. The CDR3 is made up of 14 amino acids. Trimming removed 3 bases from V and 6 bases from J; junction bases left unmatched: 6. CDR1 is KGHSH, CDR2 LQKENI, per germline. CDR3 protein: CASSPRTGTAEAFF. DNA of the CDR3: TGTGCCAGCTCACCGAGGACAGGGACGGCTGAAGCTTTCTTT.

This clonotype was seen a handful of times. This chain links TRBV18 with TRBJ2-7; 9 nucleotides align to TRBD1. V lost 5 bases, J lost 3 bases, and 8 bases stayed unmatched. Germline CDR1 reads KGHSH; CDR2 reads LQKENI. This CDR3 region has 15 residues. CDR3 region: CASSLTGGRDYEQYF. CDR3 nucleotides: TGTGCCAGCTCATTAACAGGGGGCAGGGACTACGAGCAGTACTTC.

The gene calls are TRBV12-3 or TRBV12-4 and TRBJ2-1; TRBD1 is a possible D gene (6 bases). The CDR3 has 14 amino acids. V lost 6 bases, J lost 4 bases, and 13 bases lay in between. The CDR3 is CASRYGTMYNEQFF. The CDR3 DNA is TGTGCCAGCAGGTACGGGACAATGTACAATGAGCAGTTCTTC.

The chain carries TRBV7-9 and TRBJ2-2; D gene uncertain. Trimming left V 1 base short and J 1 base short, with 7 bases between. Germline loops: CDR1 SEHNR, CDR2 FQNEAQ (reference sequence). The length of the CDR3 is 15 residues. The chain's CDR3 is CASSLGQENTGELFF. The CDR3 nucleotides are TGTGCCAGCAGCTTAGGGCAGGAGAACACCGGGGAGCTGTTTTTT.

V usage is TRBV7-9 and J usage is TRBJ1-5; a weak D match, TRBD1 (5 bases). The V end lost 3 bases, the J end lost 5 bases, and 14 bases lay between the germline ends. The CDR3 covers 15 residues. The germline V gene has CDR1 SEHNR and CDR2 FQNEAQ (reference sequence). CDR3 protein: CASSLGRDQHQPQHF. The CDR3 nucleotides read TGTGCCAGCAGCTTGGGCAGGGACCAGCATCAGCCCCAGCATTTT.

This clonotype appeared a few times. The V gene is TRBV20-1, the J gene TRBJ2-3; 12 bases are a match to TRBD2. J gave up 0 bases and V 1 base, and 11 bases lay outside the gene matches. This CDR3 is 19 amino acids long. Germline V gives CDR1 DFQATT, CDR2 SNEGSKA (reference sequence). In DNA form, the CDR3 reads TGCAGTGCTAGAGTGGGTCTAGCGGGAGGGCCTTCGAGCACAGATACGCAGTATTTT. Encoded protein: CSARVGLAGGPSSTDTQYF.

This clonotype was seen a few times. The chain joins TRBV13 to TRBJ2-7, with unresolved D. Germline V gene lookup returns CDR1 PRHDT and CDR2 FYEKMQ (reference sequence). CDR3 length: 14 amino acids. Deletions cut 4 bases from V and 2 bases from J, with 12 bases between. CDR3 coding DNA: TGTGCCAGCAGCTCTCGGGCAGGAGCCTACGAGCAGTACTTC. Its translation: CASSSRAGAYEQYF.

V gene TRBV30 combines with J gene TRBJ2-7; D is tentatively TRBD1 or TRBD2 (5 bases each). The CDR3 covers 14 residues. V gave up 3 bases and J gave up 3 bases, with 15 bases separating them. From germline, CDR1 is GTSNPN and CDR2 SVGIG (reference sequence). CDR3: CAWSGRDLGYEQYF. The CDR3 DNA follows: TGTGCCTGGAGCGGCCGGGACCTCGGCTACGAGCAGTACTTC.

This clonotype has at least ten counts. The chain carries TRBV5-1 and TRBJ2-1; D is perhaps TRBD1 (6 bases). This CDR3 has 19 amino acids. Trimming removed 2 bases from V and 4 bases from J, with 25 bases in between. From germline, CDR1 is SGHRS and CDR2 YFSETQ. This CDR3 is CASSFSSPVLPGVYNEQFF. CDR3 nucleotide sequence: TGCGCCAGCAGCTTTTCCTCTCCCGTTCTCCCAGGGGTTTACAATGAGCAGTTCTTC.

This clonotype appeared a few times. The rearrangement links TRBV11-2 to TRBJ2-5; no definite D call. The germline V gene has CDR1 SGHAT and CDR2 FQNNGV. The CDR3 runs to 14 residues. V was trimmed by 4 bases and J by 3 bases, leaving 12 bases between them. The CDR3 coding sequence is TGTGCCAGCAGCTGGGGATATGTAGAAGAGACCCAGTACTTC. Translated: CASSWGYVEETQYF.

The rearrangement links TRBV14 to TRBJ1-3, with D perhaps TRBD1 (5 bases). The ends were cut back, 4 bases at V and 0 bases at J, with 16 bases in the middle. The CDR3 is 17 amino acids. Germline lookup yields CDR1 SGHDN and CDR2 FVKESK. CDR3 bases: TGTGCCAGCAGCCCTTGGCACGACAGCGGCTCTGGAAACACCATATATTTT. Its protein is CASSPWHDSGSGNTIYF.

The CDR3 is CASSDDRGGTDTQYF. Written as DNA, the CDR3 is TGTGCCAGCAGCGACGACAGGGGAGGCACAGATACGCAGTATTTT. The rearrangement uses TRBV7-6 and TRBJ2-3, with 8 bases that match TRBD1. Per germline, CDR1 SGHVS and CDR2 FNYEAQ. The ends lost 5 bases at V and 1 base at J; junction bases unmatched: 5. The length of the CDR3 is 15 residues.

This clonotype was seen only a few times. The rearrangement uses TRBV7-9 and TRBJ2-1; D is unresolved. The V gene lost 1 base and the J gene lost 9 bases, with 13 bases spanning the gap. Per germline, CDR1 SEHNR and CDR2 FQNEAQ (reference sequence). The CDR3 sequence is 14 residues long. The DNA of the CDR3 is TGTGCCAGCAGCTTAGATTGGACGAATCGTGAGCAGTTCTTC. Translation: CASSLDWTNREQFF.

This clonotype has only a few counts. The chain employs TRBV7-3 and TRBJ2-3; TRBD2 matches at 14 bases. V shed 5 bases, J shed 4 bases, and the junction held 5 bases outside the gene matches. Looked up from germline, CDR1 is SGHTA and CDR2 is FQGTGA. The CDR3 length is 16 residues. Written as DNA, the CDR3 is TGTGCCAGCAGCATTGGGACTAGCGGGAGCTCAGATACGCAGTATTTT. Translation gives CASSIGTSGSSDTQYF.

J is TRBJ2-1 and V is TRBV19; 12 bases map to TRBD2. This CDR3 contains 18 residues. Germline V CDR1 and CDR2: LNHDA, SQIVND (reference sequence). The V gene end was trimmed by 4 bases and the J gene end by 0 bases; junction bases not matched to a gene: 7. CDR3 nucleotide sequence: TGTGCCAGTAGTAACGGACTAGCGGGACGGAGCTCCTACAATGAGCAGTTCTTC. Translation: CASSNGLAGRSSYNEQFF. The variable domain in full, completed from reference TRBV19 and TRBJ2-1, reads DGGITQSPKYLFRKEGQNVTLSCEQNLNHDAMYWYRQDPGQGLRLIYYSQIVNDFQKGDIAEGYSVSREKKESFPLTVTSAQKNPTAFYLCASSNGLAGRSSYNEQFFGPGTRLTVL.

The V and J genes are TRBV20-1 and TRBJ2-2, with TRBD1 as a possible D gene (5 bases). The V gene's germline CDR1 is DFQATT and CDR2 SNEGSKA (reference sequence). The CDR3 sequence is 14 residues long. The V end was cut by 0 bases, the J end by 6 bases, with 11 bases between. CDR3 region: CSARDLPRAGELFF. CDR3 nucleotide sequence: TGCAGTGCTAGAGATCTTCCCAGGGCCGGGGAGCTGTTTTTT.

The CDR3 coding sequence is TGTGCCAGCAGAGGCAAATACGAGCAGTACTTC. This sequence encodes CASRGKYEQYF. The chain has TRBV2 and TRBJ2-7; the D is unclear. V was cut by 6 bases and J by 4 bases, with 7 bases left in between. Germline V CDR1 and CDR2: SNHLY, FYNNEI. This CDR3 comprises 11 residues.

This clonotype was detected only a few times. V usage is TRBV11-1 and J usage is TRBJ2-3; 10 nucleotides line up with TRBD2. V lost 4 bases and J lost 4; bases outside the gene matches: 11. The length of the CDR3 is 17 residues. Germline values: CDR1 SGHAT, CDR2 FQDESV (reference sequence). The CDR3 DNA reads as TGTGCCAGCAGCTCCCGACTAGCGGGCCCATGGGCAGATACGCAGTATTTT. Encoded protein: CASSSRLAGPWADTQYF.

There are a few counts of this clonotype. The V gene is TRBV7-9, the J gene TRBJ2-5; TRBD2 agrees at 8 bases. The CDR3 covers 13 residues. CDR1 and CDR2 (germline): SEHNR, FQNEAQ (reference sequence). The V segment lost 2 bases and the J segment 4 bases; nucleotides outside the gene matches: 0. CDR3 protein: CASSLLAGETQYF. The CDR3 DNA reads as TGTGCCAGCAGCTTACTAGCGGGAGAGACCCAGTACTTC.

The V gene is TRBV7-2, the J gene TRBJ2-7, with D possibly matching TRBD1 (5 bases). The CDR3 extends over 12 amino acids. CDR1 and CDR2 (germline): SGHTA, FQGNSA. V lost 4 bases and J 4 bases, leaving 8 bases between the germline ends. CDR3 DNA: TGTGCCAGCAGCTCGGACAAATACGAGCAGTACTTC. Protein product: CASSSDKYEQYF.

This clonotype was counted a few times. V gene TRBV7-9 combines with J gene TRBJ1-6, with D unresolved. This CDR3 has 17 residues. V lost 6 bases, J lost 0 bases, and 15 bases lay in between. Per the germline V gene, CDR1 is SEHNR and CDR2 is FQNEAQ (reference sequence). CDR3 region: CASRNWEASSYNSPLHF. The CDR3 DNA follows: TGTGCCAGCAGAAATTGGGAGGCCAGCTCCTATAATTCACCCCTCCACTTT.

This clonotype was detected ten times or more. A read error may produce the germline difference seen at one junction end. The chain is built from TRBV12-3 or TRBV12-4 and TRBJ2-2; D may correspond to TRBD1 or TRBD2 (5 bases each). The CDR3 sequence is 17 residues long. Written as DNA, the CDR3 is TGTGCCAGCAGTTTTCCTAGCTTGTCAGGGAACGCCGGGGAGCTGTTTTTT. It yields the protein CASSFPSLSGNAGELFF.